These 19 T cell receptor beta chains came from one sample sequenced in a study of T cells in localized non-small cell lung cancer. The protocol was immunoSEQ multiplex PCR, while the TCRdb copy is restricted to in-frame clones and leaves out a portion. The table records tens of thousands of clones, about 92% of them present only once. This sample comprised peripheral blood, obtained before any cancer treatment. The receptors come from a female donor of 60 years or more with stage I lung adenocarcinoma.

This rearrangement joins TRBV4-1 to TRBJ2-4; 10 nucleotides align to TRBD2. The CDR3 totals 16 residues. CDR1 and CDR2 from the germline V gene are MGHRA and YSYEKL. V lost 0 bases and J lost 7; bases outside the gene matches: 6. CDR3 nucleotide sequence: TGCGCCAGCAGCCAAGAGAGCGGGGGGGCCGCGAACATTCAGTACTTC. It translates to CASSQESGGAANIQYF.

This chain connects TRBV5-4 to TRBJ1-2; 8 bases are a match to TRBD1. The germline CDR1 and CDR2 sequences are SGHNT and YYREEE (reference sequence). V shed 4 bases, J shed 1 base, and the junction held 3 bases outside the gene matches. The CDR3 runs 14 residues. The CDR3 sequence: CASSTGQGNYGYTF. In nucleotides, the CDR3 is TGTGCCAGCAGCACCGGACAGGGTAACTATGGCTACACCTTC. Filled out from reference TRBV5-4 and TRBJ1-2, the complete variable domain reads ETGVTQSPTHLIKTRGQQVTLRCSSQSGHNTVSWYQQALGQGPQFIFQYYREEENGRGNFPPRFSGLQFPNYSSELNVNALELDDSALYLCASSTGQGNYGYTFGSGTRLTVV.

CDR3 coding DNA: TGCAGCGTGGGCGGGGGCGATAATTCACCCCTCCACTTT. Protein sequence: CSVGGGDNSPLHF. The chain uses TRBV29-1 and TRBJ1-6; D possibly corresponds to TRBD1 (6 bases). The CDR3 runs to 13 residues. Trimming removed 6 bases at V and 5 bases at J, with 11 bases between. Germline loops: CDR1 SQVTM, CDR2 ANQGSEA.

V usage is TRBV9 and J usage is TRBJ1-1; TRBD1 is a possible D gene (6 bases). Germline V lookup: CDR1 SGDLS, CDR2 YYNGEE. This CDR3 comprises 14 residues. V was trimmed by 4 bases and J by 0 bases, leaving 10 bases between them. CDR3 sequence reads: CASSPRGLNTEAFF. As DNA, the CDR3 is TGTGCCAGCAGCCCCAGGGGCTTGAACACTGAAGCTTTCTTT.

The gene calls are TRBV20-1 and TRBJ1-2; D not resolved. CDR1 is DFQATT and CDR2 is SNEGSKA in the germline V gene (reference sequence). CDR3 length: 10 residues. V dropped 6 bases and J dropped 8 bases, with 10 bases sitting between them. CDR3 nucleotides: TGCAGTGCCGAAAAGGAAGGCTACACCTTC. Protein product: CSAEKEGYTF.

The chain employs TRBV28 and TRBJ2-3; D gene unclear. V lost 5 bases, J lost 5 bases, and 20 bases lay in between. CDR3 length equals 16 residues. Germline V gives CDR1 MDHEN, CDR2 SYDVKM. CDR3 bases: TGTGCCAGCAGTCCCCGTCTCGGTTGGGTGGGAGATACGCAGTATTTT. It translates to CASSPRLGWVGDTQYF.

The J gene is TRBJ2-7, the V gene TRBV7-9, with D perhaps matching TRBD1 (6 bases). Germline CDR1 reads SEHNR; CDR2 reads FQNEAQ (reference sequence). The CDR3 consists of 8 residues. The CDR3 region is CASSPGQV. The CDR3 DNA sequence: TGTGCCAGCAGCCCGGGACAAGTC.

With regard to this clone: Without the conserved terminal phenylalanine or tryptophan, this CDR3 likely stems from a read error. The limits of the CDR3 on the DNA are not certain, so only TCRdb's listed CDR3 is given. This chain links TRBV12-5 with TRBJ1-1; the DNA was not compared with TRBD1, the D call given in the table. The CDR3 length equals 13 residues, ends included. Germline V lookup: CDR1 LGHNT, CDR2 FRNRAP. The CDR3 region is CASGLDRAAPSVY.

The gene calls are TRBV25-1 and TRBJ1-5; no reliable D call. Germline loops: CDR1 MGHDK, CDR2 SYGVNS. The length of the CDR3 is 14 residues. The V gene lost 4 bases and the J gene lost 2 bases, with 9 bases spanning the gap. This chain's CDR3 is CASSGEERNQPQHF. CDR3 DNA: TGTGCCAGCAGTGGGGAAGAACGCAATCAGCCCCAGCATTTT.

The chain couples TRBV6-4 to TRBJ2-2; TRBD1 matches at 8 bases. There are 16 residues in the CDR3. V was clipped by 6 bases and J by 2 bases; unmatched bases: 8. Germline V gives CDR1 MRHNA, CDR2 SNTAGT. This chain's CDR3 is CASRMRAGGNTGELFF. The CDR3 DNA sequence: TGTGCCAGCAGGATGCGGGCAGGGGGCAACACCGGGGAGCTGTTTTTT.

The V and J genes are TRBV5-1 and TRBJ1-2; 9 bases are shared with TRBD1. There are 14 residues in the CDR3. With 3 bases clipped from V and 4 bases from J, the junction kept 4 bases outside the gene matches. CDR1 is SGHRS, CDR2 YFSETQ, per germline. CDR3 bases: TGCGCCAGCAGCTCCGGGACAGGGACCTATGGCTACACCTTC. Protein product: CASSSGTGTYGYTF.

The V call is TRBV18, the J call TRBJ1-2, with D possibly being TRBD1 (5 bases). The germline V gene encodes CDR1 KGHSH and CDR2 LQKENI. The V and J ends lost 3 bases and 5 bases respectively, with 16 bases between them. The CDR3 extends over 15 amino acids. The CDR3 nucleotides are TGTGCCAGCTCACCGGGTGGAAGGGGCTATTATGGCTACACCTTC. This gives the protein CASSPGGRGYYGYTF.

The rearrangement uses TRBV4-2 and TRBJ2-3; the match to TRBD2 covers 8 bases. The CDR3 loop spans 19 amino acids. The J segment lost 1 base and the V segment lost 0 bases, leaving 12 bases of the junction unmatched. The germline V gene encodes CDR1 LGHNA and CDR2 YNFKEQ. DNA of the CDR3: TGTGCCAGCAGCCAAGACATGAGCGGGGGTGGAATTGGCACAGATACGCAGTATTTT. Residues: CASSQDMSGGGIGTDTQYF.

This rearrangement joins TRBV27 to TRBJ1-2; D gene uncertain. Trimming stripped 10 bases from V and 0 bases from J, with 9 bases between. This CDR3 has 12 amino acids. From germline, CDR1 is MNHEY and CDR2 SMNVEV (reference sequence). The CDR3 DNA reads as TGTGCCACCCCCCGGGCTAACTATGGCTACACCTTC. Amino acids: CATPRANYGYTF.

DNA of the CDR3: TGTGCCAGCAGTGAATTAGGTGTGGACGCGGATACGCAGTATTTT. This gives the protein CASSELGVDADTQYF. The chain couples TRBV25-1 to TRBJ2-3; no firm D call. CDR3 length equals 15 residues. The germline CDR1 and CDR2 sequences are MGHDK and SYGVNS. V was shortened by 1 base and J by 6 bases, with 14 bases between the two germline ends.

The chain has TRBV9 and TRBJ2-6; the D gene is possibly TRBD2 (6 bases). The CDR3 extends over 19 amino acids. V lost 2 bases, J lost 2 bases, and 20 bases lay in between. Looked up from germline, CDR1 is SGDLS and CDR2 is YYNGEE. The CDR3 loop reads CASSVTGSPVSTGANVLTF. The CDR3 DNA reads as TGTGCCAGCAGCGTTACCGGGAGCCCAGTTTCTACTGGGGCCAACGTCCTGACTTTC.

This clone was seen once. V usage is TRBV7-8 and J usage is TRBJ2-7; D is unresolved. The CDR3 totals 12 residues. Trimming took off 2 bases at V and 3 bases at J, with 5 bases between the two ends. Germline assignment: CDR1 SGHVS and CDR2 FQNEAQ. CDR3 loop: CASSLRGYEQYF. The DNA for the CDR3 is TGTGCCAGCAGCTTAAGAGGCTACGAGCAGTACTTC.

The chain combines TRBV11-2 with TRBJ2-1, with TRBD2 as a possible D gene (5 bases). The CDR3 has 16 amino acids. Germline-derived CDR1 and CDR2 are SGHAT and FQNNGV. The V and J ends lost 5 bases and 1 base respectively, with 15 bases between them. The CDR3 DNA sequence: TGTGCCAGCAGCCCCTTCCTCGGGGTGTCCTACAATGAGCAGTTCTTC. Its translation: CASSPFLGVSYNEQFF.

The chain combines TRBV27 with TRBJ2-1; a possible D gene is TRBD1 (5 bases). The CDR3 consists of 14 residues. Germline CDR1 is MNHEY and CDR2 is SMNVEV (reference sequence). Trimming shortened V by 7 bases and J by 0 bases, and 10 bases separated the two germline ends. CDR3: CASTEGASYNEQFF. The DNA of the CDR3 is TGTGCCAGCACCGAAGGGGCCTCCTACAATGAGCAGTTCTTC.